The 8 T cell receptor beta chains in this list originate from one sample, sequenced in a study of blood T cells in healthy people across ages. A sample-barcoded 5' primer and a J-beta primer mix were used in a second PCR of roughly 6 to 11 cycles. TCRdb reanalysed the 5' RACE reads using MiXCR and keeps one entry per CDR3 protein. The sample has about 900,000 distinct CDR3 sequences, 62% seen once; the top ten hold about 27%. The sequenced sample was blood. The source of these receptors is a man aged 25-45 years in good health.

The chain couples TRBV18 to TRBJ2-3; D ambiguous. The V and J ends lost 2 bases and 2 bases respectively, with 11 bases between them. Germline values: CDR1 KGHSH, CDR2 LQKENI. The CDR3 has 15 residues. The CDR3 loop reads CASSPGPRVTDTQYF. The CDR3 DNA is TGTGCCAGCTCACCAGGACCCCGGGTCACAGATACGCAGTATTTT. The variable domain in full, completed from reference TRBV18 and TRBJ2-3, reads NAGVMQNPRHLVRRRGQEARLRCSPMKGHSHVYWYRQLPEEGLKFMVYLQKENIIDESGMPKERFSAEFPKEGPSILRIQQVVRGDSAAYFCASSPGPRVTDTQYFGPGTRLTVL.

The J gene is TRBJ2-1, the V gene TRBV29-1, with 7 bases matching TRBD2. Germline V gives CDR1 SQVTM, CDR2 ANQGSEA. The CDR3 loop spans 12 amino acids. V lost 4 bases and J lost 8; bases outside the gene matches: 5. The CDR3 DNA reads TGCAGCGTTGTTGGCGGGGGTCATGAGCAGTTCTTC. It encodes CSVVGGGHEQFF.

The sample holds a few counts of this clonotype. The J gene is TRBJ2-6, the V gene TRBV9; weak D call: TRBD2 (6 bases). V lost 0 bases, J lost 0 bases, and 10 bases lay in between. Germline V gene lookup returns CDR1 SGDLS and CDR2 YYNGEE. The CDR3 consists of 17 residues. The DNA of the CDR3 is TGTGCCAGCAGCGTAGGGGGACTCCTCTCTGGGGCCAACGTCCTGACTTTC. Protein sequence: CASSVGGLLSGANVLTF.

This clonotype was picked up one time. The rearrangement uses TRBV6-2 or TRBV6-3 and TRBJ2-3; 9 bases fit TRBD2. Germline values: CDR1 MNHEY, CDR2 SVGEGT. There are 16 residues in the CDR3. V shed 7 bases and J 3 bases; nucleotides not matched to a gene: 11. CDR3 in DNA: TGTGCCAGCAAAGGCGCGTGGGCGGGAGGGACAGATACGCAGTATTTT. Encoded protein: CASKGAWAGGTDTQYF.

This clonotype was seen just once. V gene TRBV7-9 combines with J gene TRBJ2-4; D possibly corresponds to TRBD1 (7 bases). The CDR3 covers 16 residues. Looked up from germline, CDR1 is SEHNR and CDR2 is FQNEAQ (reference sequence). V gave up 1 base and J gave up 2 bases, with 12 bases separating them. This CDR3 is CASSLGRGPSKNIQYF. The CDR3 bases are TGTGCCAGCAGCTTAGGGAGGGGGCCGTCCAAAAACATTCAGTACTTC.

The chain carries TRBV12-3 or TRBV12-4 and TRBJ1-6; 8 bases fit TRBD1. V shed 11 bases and J 7 bases; nucleotides not matched to a gene: 7. The CDR3 contains 13 residues. CDR3 coding DNA: TGTGCCTGTAAGGGACAGGCGAATTCACCCCTCCACTTT. The encoded protein is CACKGQANSPLHF.

This clonotype was seen a handful of times. The chain recombines TRBV10-3 with TRBJ1-1; D possibly corresponds to TRBD1 (5 bases). In germline, CDR1 is ENHRY, CDR2 SYGVKD. This CDR3 has 13 amino acids. Trimming pared 8 bases from V and 1 base from J, leaving 11 bases between. CDR3 region: CAIVGTANTEAFF. The CDR3, as DNA: TGTGCCATCGTTGGGACGGCGAACACTGAAGCTTTCTTT.

This clonotype was seen only a few times. The genes are TRBV9 and TRBJ2-6; D remains unclear. CDR1 is SGDLS, CDR2 YYNGEE, per germline. This CDR3 contains 16 residues. V was trimmed by 0 bases and J by 0 bases, leaving 7 bases between them. The CDR3 here is CASSVATLSGANVLTF. CDR3 sequence (DNA): TGTGCCAGCAGCGTAGCCACACTCTCTGGGGCCAACGTCCTGACTTTC.